This TCR beta chain was documented in a study of CD8+ T cells in alopecia areata. Study results and limitations: Scalp and blood retained many expanded lesional clones during tofacitinib. Across lesional scalp, and particularly alopecia totalis/universalis, clonality surpassed that of normal scalp. Only a single nonresponder existed, so baseline CD8+ expansion links stay unclear.

Extracted RNA was reverse transcribed into cDNA, the sequencing template. The data were produced by immunoSEQ multiplex PCR, yet TCRdb's version contains in-frame clones alone and is incomplete. The data hold some 200,000 clones, with 55% to 70% observed a single time. Treatment reported: oral pan-JAK inhibitor, 5-10 mg twice daily. For this clone: Its matching antigen is unknown.

The sample consisted of CD4+ T cells sorted from blood, taken at week 4, from a patient treated with tofacitinib. This clonotype was obtained from a human donor with alopecia areata.

The CDR3 spells CSAGIRETQYF. The CDR3 nucleotides are TGCAGTGCGGGGATTCGAGAGACCCAGTACTTC. This sequence joins TRBV20-1 and TRBJ2-5; D ambiguous. V was trimmed by 6 bases and J by 4 bases, leaving 9 bases between them. The CDR3 has 11 residues. The germline V gene encodes CDR1 DFQATT and CDR2 SNEGSKA (reference sequence).